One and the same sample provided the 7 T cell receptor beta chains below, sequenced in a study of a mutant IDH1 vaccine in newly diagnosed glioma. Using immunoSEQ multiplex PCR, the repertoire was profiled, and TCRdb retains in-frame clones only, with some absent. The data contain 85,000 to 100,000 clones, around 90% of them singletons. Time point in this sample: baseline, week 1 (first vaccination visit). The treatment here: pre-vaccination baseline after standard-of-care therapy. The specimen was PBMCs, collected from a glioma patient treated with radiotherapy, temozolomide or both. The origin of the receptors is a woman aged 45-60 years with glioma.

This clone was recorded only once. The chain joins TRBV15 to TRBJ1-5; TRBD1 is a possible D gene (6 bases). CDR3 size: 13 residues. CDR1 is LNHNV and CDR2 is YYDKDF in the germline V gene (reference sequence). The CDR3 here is CARGRWINQPQHF. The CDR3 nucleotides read TGTGCTCGGGGGCGGTGGATTAATCAGCCCCAGCATTTT.

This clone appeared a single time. CDR3 DNA: TGTGCCAGCTCACAATCCCCCGGGACAGGTAACAACTATGGCTACACCTTC. Its protein is CASSQSPGTGNNYGYTF. This rearrangement joins TRBV18 to TRBJ1-2, with TRBD1 matching over 8 bases. This CDR3 is built from 17 residues. Trimming cost V 4 bases and J 2 bases; bases outside gene matches: 12. Germline CDR1 KGHSH, CDR2 LQKENI.

The CDR3 spells CSVVGGAGGLYNEQFF. The CDR3 nucleotides read TGCAGCGTTGTGGGGGGTGCGGGAGGGCTCTACAATGAGCAGTTCTTC. J is TRBJ2-1 and V is TRBV29-1; TRBD2 matches 9 bases. CDR1 and CDR2 (germline): SQVTM, ANQGSEA. CDR3 length: 16 amino acids. Losses at the gene ends were 4 bases for V and 3 bases for J; bases not matched to a gene: 10.

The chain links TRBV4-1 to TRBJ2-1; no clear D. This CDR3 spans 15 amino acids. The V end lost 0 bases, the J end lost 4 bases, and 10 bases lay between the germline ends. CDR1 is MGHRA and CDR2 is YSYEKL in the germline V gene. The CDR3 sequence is CASSQESSVYNEQFF. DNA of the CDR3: TGCGCCAGCAGCCAAGAGTCTAGTGTTTACAATGAGCAGTTCTTC.

CDR3 in amino acids: CASSPGQYYGYTF. In nucleotides, the CDR3 is TGTGCCAGCAGCCCCGGACAGTACTATGGCTACACCTTC. The chain has TRBV28 and TRBJ1-2, with a weak D call TRBD1 (6 bases). The CDR3 is 13 amino acids. Trimming took 6 bases from V and 3 from J, leaving 11 bases between them. CDR1 is MDHEN, CDR2 SYDVKM, per germline.

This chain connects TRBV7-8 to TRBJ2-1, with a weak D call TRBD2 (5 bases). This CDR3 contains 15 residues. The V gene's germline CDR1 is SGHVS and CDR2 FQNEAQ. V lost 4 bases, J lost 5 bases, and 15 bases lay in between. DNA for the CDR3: TGTGCCAGCAGCTGGGCTCCGGGAACCCACAATGAGCAGTTCTTC. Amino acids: CASSWAPGTHNEQFF.

In DNA form, the CDR3 reads TGTGCCAGCAGTTACTCAAGGGGTGACTACGAGCAGTACTTC. This codes for CASSYSRGDYEQYF. V and J are TRBV6-5 and TRBJ2-7; perhaps TRBD1 as D (5 bases). Trimming removed 0 bases from V and 3 bases from J, with 9 bases in between. This CDR3 is built from 14 residues. CDR1 is MNHEY, CDR2 SVGAGI, per germline.